A single sample is the source of the 16 T cell receptor beta chains below, sequenced in a study of shared clonotypes between healthy human individuals. The assay was immunoSEQ multiplex PCR, and TCRdb's table has in-frame clones only and misses some. Among over a million clones, approximately 80% were seen once, and the ten largest hold 0.52%. Sequencing was done on a sample of memory CD4+ T cells from PBMCs. Subset specified: CD45RA-negative fraction. These receptors were taken from a man in his late teens or twenties in good health. Some clones in this sample may be carry-over from other donors' samples.

As to this clone: A much larger clonotype is one base distant, so this may be a read error. V gene TRBV6-6 combines with J gene TRBJ1-1; D gene unclear. The V gene's germline CDR1 is MNHNY and CDR2 SVGAGI (reference sequence). This CDR3 region has 12 residues. V was pared by 4 bases and J by 3 bases, with 6 bases between. The CDR3 here is CASSSWDTEAFF. The CDR3 coding sequence is TGTGCCAGCAGTTCGTGGGACACTGAAGCTTTCTTT.

The CDR3 DNA reads TGTGCCAGCAGCTCCGGGACAGCGAACACCGGGGAGCTGTTTTTT. Translating it yields CASSSGTANTGELFF. The V and J genes are TRBV7-3 and TRBJ2-2, with 7 bases matching TRBD1. Trimming removed 4 bases from V and 0 bases from J; junction bases left unmatched: 2. The CDR3 has 15 amino acids. The germline CDR1 and CDR2 sequences are SGHTA and FQGTGA.

This chain's CDR3 is CASSQGGRALGEQYF. The CDR3 DNA reads TGTGCCAGCAGCCAAGGCGGGAGGGCCCTCGGCGAGCAGTACTTC. This chain links TRBV4-2 with TRBJ2-7; 9 bases line up with TRBD2. Germline V gene lookup returns CDR1 LGHNA and CDR2 YNFKEQ. V lost 1 base, J lost 6 bases, and 7 bases stayed unmatched. The length of the CDR3 is 15 residues.

The chain uses TRBV11-2 and TRBJ1-3; weak D call: TRBD1 (5 bases). CDR3 length: 12 residues. Germline V CDR1 and CDR2: SGHAT, FQNNGV. V dropped 3 bases and J dropped 6 bases, with 6 bases sitting between them. CDR3 in amino acids: CASSLTANTIYF. CDR3 in DNA: TGTGCCAGCAGCTTGACAGCAAACACCATATATTTT.

This clone has a handful of counts. Other DNA sequences in this specimen translate into the identical CDR3. The V call is TRBV30, the J call TRBJ2-7; D is perhaps TRBD1 (6 bases). V lost 1 base and J lost 3, with 7 bases in between. Germline V gene sequence: CDR1 GTSNPN, CDR2 SVGIG (reference sequence). This CDR3 is built from 12 residues. CDR3 sequence (DNA): TGTGCCTGGAGTGCACAGGGCTACGAGCAGTACTTC. Its protein is CAWSAQGYEQYF.

This chain uses TRBV7-9 with TRBJ2-7, with D perhaps TRBD1 (6 bases). The CDR3 runs to 14 residues. The V gene lost 1 base and the J gene lost 0 bases, with 7 bases spanning the gap. The germline CDR1 and CDR2 sequences are SEHNR and FQNEAQ (reference sequence). CDR3 in amino acids: CASSLDRDSYEQYF. Written as DNA, the CDR3 is TGTGCCAGCAGCTTAGACAGGGACTCCTACGAGCAGTACTTC.

In this sample, this clone turned up once. The V gene is TRBV9, the J gene TRBJ2-3; D remains unclear. The germline V and J ends were trimmed by 7 bases and 6 bases, with 12 bases remaining between them. This CDR3 has 12 amino acids. Germline V gives CDR1 SGDLS, CDR2 YYNGEE. CDR3 amino acids: CASGDYGDTQYF. CDR3 DNA sequence: TGTGCCAGCGGTGATTACGGGGATACGCAGTATTTT.

The sample holds many counts of this clone. The chain joins TRBV10-2 to TRBJ1-3; D is undetermined. V lost 7 bases and J lost 8, with 9 bases in between. This CDR3 contains 11 residues. Germline values: CDR1 WSHSY, CDR2 SAAADI. CDR3 coding DNA: TGCGCCAGCATGTACAAGTACACCATATATTTT. This codes for CASMYKYTIYF.

The V and J genes are TRBV5-4 and TRBJ2-1, with 7 bases that match TRBD1. Germline-derived CDR1 and CDR2 are SGHNT and YYREEE (reference sequence). This CDR3 spans 16 amino acids. V shed 4 bases and J 7 bases; nucleotides not matched to a gene: 14. Here the CDR3 DNA reads TGTGCCAGCAGCCGGGACAGTCTTGGTTTCTCGAATGAGCAGTTCTTC. The encoded protein is CASSRDSLGFSNEQFF.

The CDR3 protein is CASSASGRISEQYF. The DNA for the CDR3 is TGTGCCAGCAGTGCTAGCGGGAGGATCAGCGAGCAGTACTTC. V gene TRBV25-1 combines with J gene TRBJ2-7, with 11 bases aligning to TRBD2. Looked up from germline, CDR1 is MGHDK and CDR2 is SYGVNS. The CDR3 contains 14 residues. The junction had 5 bases not matched to a gene; V was cut back by 4 bases and J by 6 bases.

This clone was counted only a few times. The chain joins TRBV11-2 to TRBJ1-2, with no clear D. The V end lost 1 base, the J end lost 8 bases, and 14 bases lay between the germline ends. Per the germline V gene, CDR1 is SGHAT and CDR2 is FQNNGV. The CDR3 is 14 residues long. CDR3 DNA: TGTGCCAGCAGCTTAGGTTCCCTAACTACGGGCTACACCTTC. Translation gives CASSLGSLTTGYTF.

The chain joins TRBV5-5 to TRBJ2-3; either TRBD1 or TRBD2 may fit D (5 bases each). Between the trimmed V and J ends, which lost 4 bases and 6 bases, there was a span of 12 bases. The CDR3 runs to 13 residues. Germline lookup yields CDR1 SGHKS and CDR2 YYEKEE (reference sequence). The CDR3 protein is CASSVGTGDTQYF. Here the CDR3 DNA reads TGTGCCAGCAGCGTAGGGACCGGGGATACGCAGTATTTT.

With respect to this clone: At the DNA level, this CDR3 is encoded by other sequences in the same sample as well. V and J are TRBV5-1 and TRBJ2-7; D ambiguous. Germline-derived CDR1 and CDR2 are SGHRS and YFSETQ. The CDR3 has 13 residues. Trimming removed 1 base at V and 2 bases at J, with 7 bases between. DNA of the CDR3: TGCGCCAGCAGCTTGTCCGGCCCCTACGAGCAGTACTTC. Protein product: CASSLSGPYEQYF.

This clone was picked up a small number of times. The V call is TRBV18, the J call TRBJ1-2; no clear D. Germline V lookup: CDR1 KGHSH, CDR2 LQKENI. The CDR3 has 17 amino acids. V lost 4 bases to trimming and J lost 2 bases, with 20 bases between them. The CDR3 bases are TGTGCCAGCTCACAACAAAGTAAGACGGTCATCAACTATGGCTACACCTTC. Translation gives CASSQQSKTVINYGYTF.

The chain combines TRBV5-1 with TRBJ1-4; tentative D call: TRBD1 (6 bases). From germline, CDR1 is SGHRS and CDR2 YFSETQ. This CDR3 contains 13 residues. V was pared by 3 bases and J by 8 bases, with 11 bases between. CDR3 in amino acids: CASSWTVDEKLFF. The CDR3 bases are TGCGCCAGCAGCTGGACAGTTGACGAAAAACTGTTTTTT.

The sample holds a few counts of this clone. Additional DNA sequences in this sample encode the identical CDR3. The J gene is TRBJ2-2, the V gene TRBV27; no definite D call. V lost 0 bases to trimming and J lost 2 bases, with 1 base between them. Germline-derived CDR1 and CDR2 are MNHEY and SMNVEV (reference sequence). This CDR3 comprises 13 residues. In DNA form, the CDR3 reads TGTGCCAGCAGTTTATCAAACACCGGGGAGCTGTTTTTT. Translation: CASSLSNTGELFF.